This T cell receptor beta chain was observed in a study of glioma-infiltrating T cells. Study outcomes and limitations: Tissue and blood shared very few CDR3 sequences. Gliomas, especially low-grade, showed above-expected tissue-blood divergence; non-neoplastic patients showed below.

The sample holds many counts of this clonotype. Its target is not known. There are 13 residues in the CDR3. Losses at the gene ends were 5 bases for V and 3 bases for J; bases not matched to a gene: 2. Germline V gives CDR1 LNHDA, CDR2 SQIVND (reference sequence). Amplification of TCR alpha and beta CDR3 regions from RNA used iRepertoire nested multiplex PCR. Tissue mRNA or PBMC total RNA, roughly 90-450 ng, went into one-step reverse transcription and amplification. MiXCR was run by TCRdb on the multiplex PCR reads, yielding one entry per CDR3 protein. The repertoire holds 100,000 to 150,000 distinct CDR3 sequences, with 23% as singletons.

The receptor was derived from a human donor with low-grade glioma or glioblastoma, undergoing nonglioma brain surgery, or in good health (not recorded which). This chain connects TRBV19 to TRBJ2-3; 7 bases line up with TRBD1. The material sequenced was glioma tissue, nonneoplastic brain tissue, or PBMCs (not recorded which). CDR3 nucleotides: TGTGCCAGTAGTGACAGGGTGACAGATACGCAGTATTTT. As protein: CASSDRVTDTQYF.